This T cell receptor (beta chain) was captured in a study of blood T cell repertoires in COVID-19. As processed by the authors: Amplification with reference gene primers provided the estimates of nucleated cell counts. Measured with immunoSEQ multiplex PCR; TCRdb has only the in-frame clones, and not every one. From that table come the V and J calls and clone size; the DNA was used to work out D and trimming. Of around 160,000 clones in the sample, over 85% are singletons; the top ten hold roughly a sixth. This clonotype was obtained from a man aged 60-69 years with active or convalescent COVID-19. Sequencing input: peripheral blood.

CDR3 in amino acids: CASSPGSDVKQFF. CDR3 nucleotides: TGTGCCAGCAGCCCAGGGTCGGACGTAAAGCAGTTCTTC. This sequence joins TRBV3-1 (or the pseudogene TRBV3-2) and TRBJ2-1; D perhaps matches TRBD1 (5 bases). V lost 4 bases to trimming and J lost 11 bases, with 15 bases between them. This CDR3 spans 13 amino acids. The germline CDR1 and CDR2 sequences are LGHDT and YNNKEL (reference sequence).